Below are 14 T cell receptor beta chains sequenced from a single sample in a study of metastatic and nonmetastatic thyroid tumors. With MiXCR, TCRdb called clones anew from the PCR reads. The sample lists approximately 38,000 clones; roughly a sixth were seen once. No treatment had been given to any patient before thyroid surgery. Material: tumor tissue. The receptors here all came from a female donor with papillary thyroid cancer or a benign thyroid nodule (not recorded which). Some clones in this sample may be carry-over from other donors' samples.

The rearrangement joins TRBV5-1 to TRBJ1-5, with 8 bases lining up with TRBD1. This CDR3 has 15 residues. Germline lookup yields CDR1 SGHRS and CDR2 YFSETQ. The V segment lost 8 bases and the J segment 4 bases; nucleotides outside the gene matches: 11. CDR3: CARASQGAGNQPQHF. The CDR3 DNA is TGCGCCAGGGCATCCCAGGGGGCTGGTAATCAGCCCCAGCATTTT.

This clone was counted at least ten times. The chain joins TRBV6-1 to TRBJ2-1; D gene unclear. This CDR3 spans 11 amino acids. V was clipped by 5 bases and J by 10 bases, with 9 bases between them. Per germline, CDR1 MNHNS and CDR2 SASEGT. CDR3 bases: TGTGCCAGCAGTTTCAACTTAGAGCAGTTCTTC. It yields the protein CASSFNLEQFF.

The V gene is TRBV6-2 or TRBV6-3, the J gene TRBJ2-2; 9 nucleotides agree with TRBD1. With 11 bases clipped from V and 0 bases from J, the junction kept 10 bases outside the gene matches. This CDR3 is 16 amino acids long. CDR1 MNHEY and CDR2 SVGEGT come from the germline V gene. The CDR3 is CARSGDRVSNTGELFF. The DNA of the CDR3 is TGTGCCCGCTCGGGGGACAGGGTGTCGAACACCGGGGAGCTGTTTTTT.

This clone was recorded at least ten times. V gene TRBV7-2 combines with J gene TRBJ2-7; TRBD1 might be the D (5 bases). V gave up 2 bases and J gave up 1 base, with 9 bases separating them. This CDR3 is 14 amino acids long. CDR1 is SGHTA and CDR2 is FQGNSA in the germline V gene. The CDR3 nucleotides are TGTGCCAGCAGCTTAACTCACAGGTCCTACGAGCAGTACTTC. Amino acid sequence: CASSLTHRSYEQYF. Complete variable domain (other parts from reference TRBV7-2 and TRBJ2-7): GAGVSQSPSNKVTEKGKDVELRCDPISGHTALYWYRQSLGQGLEFLIYFQGNSAPDKSGLPSDRFSAERTGGSVSTLTIQRTQQEDSAVYLCASSLTHRSYEQYFGPGTRLTVT.

The J gene is TRBJ2-7, the V gene TRBV27; 8 nucleotides agree with TRBD2. The CDR3 consists of 13 residues. V lost 6 bases, J lost 5 bases, and 6 bases stayed unmatched. From germline, CDR1 is MNHEY and CDR2 SMNVEV (reference sequence). CDR3 region: CASRTSALHEQYF. The CDR3 DNA is TGTGCCAGCAGGACTAGCGCCCTCCACGAGCAGTACTTC.

This clone was recorded at least ten times. The V and J genes are TRBV3-1 and TRBJ2-3, with D perhaps matching TRBD2 (5 bases). Germline loops: CDR1 LGHDT, CDR2 YNNKEL (reference sequence). With 0 bases removed from V and 0 bases from J, the gap between germline ends came to 7 bases. The CDR3 consists of 15 residues. The DNA for the CDR3 is TGTGCCAGCAGCCAAGAAGGCGGGAGCACAGATACGCAGTATTTT. This gives the protein CASSQEGGSTDTQYF.

This clone was picked up many times. The V gene is TRBV11-3, the J gene TRBJ1-2; D is unresolved. This CDR3 comprises 13 residues. CDR1 SGHNT and CDR2 YENEEA come from the germline V gene. V gave up 1 base and J gave up 12 bases, with 15 bases separating them. CDR3 bases: TGTGCCAGCAGCTTAGTCGCCACGTCAATCGACACCTTC. It specifies CASSLVATSIDTF. Filled out from reference TRBV11-3 and TRBJ1-2, the complete variable domain reads EAGVVQSPRYKIIEKKQPVAFWCNPISGHNTLYWYLQNLGQGPELLIRYENEEAVDDSQLPKDRFSAERLKGVDSTLKIQPAELGDSAVYLCASSLVATSIDTFGSGTRLTVV.

By share, this clone ranks as medium-sized. The gene calls are TRBV10-1 and TRBJ2-7; D is ambiguous. The length of the CDR3 is 10 residues. Trimming stripped 4 bases from V and 6 bases from J, with 4 bases between. The germline gives CDR1 WNHNN, CDR2 SYGVQD (reference sequence). In DNA form, the CDR3 reads TGCGCCAGCAGTGGGGGCGAGCAGTACTTC. Translating gives CASSGGEQYF.

This clone was recorded a few times. J is TRBJ2-7 and V is TRBV6-5; 9 nucleotides match TRBD1. The CDR3 runs to 13 residues. V shed 4 bases and J 9 bases; nucleotides not matched to a gene: 7. The germline gives CDR1 MNHEY, CDR2 SVGAGI. As DNA, the CDR3 is TGTGCCAGCAGTTCTACAGGGGGCGCCGGGCAGTACTTC. As protein: CASSSTGGAGQYF.

This clone was seen repeatedly, ten times or more. V and J are TRBV11-2 and TRBJ2-4; either TRBD1 or TRBD2 may supply D (6 bases each). CDR1 SGHAT and CDR2 FQNNGV come from the germline V gene. V was cut by 2 bases and J by 2 bases, with 13 bases left in between. This CDR3 is 16 amino acids long. The DNA of the CDR3 is TGTGCCAGCAGCTTATTGGGGGGCGAGACCAAAAACATTCAGTACTTC. As protein: CASSLLGGETKNIQYF.

This clone was observed many times. The CDR3: CATARGGTQYF. The CDR3, as DNA: TGTGCCACCGCTCGGGGCGGTACGCAGTATTTT. V gene TRBV24-1 combines with J gene TRBJ2-3; perhaps D is TRBD1 or TRBD2 (5 bases each). Germline V gene lookup returns CDR1 KGHDR and CDR2 SFDVKD. The CDR3 runs to 11 residues. V was cut by 9 bases and J by 8 bases, with 11 bases left in between.

This clone was recorded many times. The V gene is TRBV24-1, the J gene TRBJ2-5; a weak D match, TRBD2 (6 bases). This CDR3 region has 15 residues. Trimming took off 4 bases at V and 2 bases at J, with 13 bases between the two ends. CDR1 is KGHDR, CDR2 SFDVKD, per germline. DNA of the CDR3: TGTGCCACCAGTGACTCCTCCCGGGGGCAAGAGACCCAGTACTTC. Protein: CATSDSSRGQETQYF.

This chain joins TRBV7-9 and TRBJ2-7, with TRBD2 as a possible D gene (6 bases). V dropped 0 bases and J dropped 4 bases, with 13 bases sitting between them. CDR1 is SEHNR and CDR2 is FQNEAQ in the germline V gene (reference sequence). This CDR3 is 15 amino acids long. CDR3 in DNA: TGTGCCAGCAGCTTAGCTCAGGTGGGAGGTTACGAGCAGTACTTC. It is translated as CASSLAQVGGYEQYF.

As concerns this clone: Relative to the germline gene, one junction end is altered; a read error may explain this. The rearrangement links TRBV6-1 to TRBJ1-2, with D possibly matching TRBD1 (6 bases). The CDR3 sequence is 15 residues long. Looked up from germline, CDR1 is MNHNS and CDR2 is SASEGT. CDR3 sequence: CASIGGGGPYYGYTF. Here the CDR3 DNA reads TGTGCCAGCATTGGGGGAGGGGGACCCTACTATGGCTACACTTTC.